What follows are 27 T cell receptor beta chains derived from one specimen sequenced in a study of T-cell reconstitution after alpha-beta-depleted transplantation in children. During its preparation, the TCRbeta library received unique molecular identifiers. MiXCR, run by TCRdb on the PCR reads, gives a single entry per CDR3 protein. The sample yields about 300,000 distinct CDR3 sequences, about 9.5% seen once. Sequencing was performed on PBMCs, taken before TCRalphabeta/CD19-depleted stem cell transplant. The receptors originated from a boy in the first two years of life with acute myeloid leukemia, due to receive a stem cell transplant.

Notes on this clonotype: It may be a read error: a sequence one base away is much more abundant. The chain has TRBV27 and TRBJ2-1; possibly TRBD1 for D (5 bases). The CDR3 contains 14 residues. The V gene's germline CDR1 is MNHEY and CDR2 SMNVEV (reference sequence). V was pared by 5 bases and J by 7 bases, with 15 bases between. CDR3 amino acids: CASSLHLAGNEQFF. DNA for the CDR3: TGTGCCAGCAGTCTACACTTGGCAGGGAATGAGCAGTTCTTC.

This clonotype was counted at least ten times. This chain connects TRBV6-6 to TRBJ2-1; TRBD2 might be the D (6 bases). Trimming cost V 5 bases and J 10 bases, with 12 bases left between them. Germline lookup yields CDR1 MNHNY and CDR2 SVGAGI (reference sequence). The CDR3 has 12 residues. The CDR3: CASSDPAGEQFF. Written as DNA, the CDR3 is TGTGCCAGCAGTGACCCAGCGGGCGAGCAGTTCTTC.

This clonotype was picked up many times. The CDR3 here is CASSLETGTHNSPLHF. Here the CDR3 DNA reads TGCGCCAGCAGCTTGGAAACCGGGACACATAATTCACCCCTCCACTTT. This rearrangement joins TRBV5-1 to TRBJ1-6; possibly TRBD1 for D (6 bases). The CDR3 contains 16 residues. The germline V gene encodes CDR1 SGHRS and CDR2 YFSETQ. Trimming removed 0 bases from V and 5 bases from J, with 12 bases in between.

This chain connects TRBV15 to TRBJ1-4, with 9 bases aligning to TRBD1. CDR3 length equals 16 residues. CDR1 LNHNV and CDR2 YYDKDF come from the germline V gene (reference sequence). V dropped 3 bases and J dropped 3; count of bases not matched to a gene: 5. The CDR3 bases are TGTGCCACCAGCAGGGGACAGGGCCCCTCTAATGAAAAACTGTTTTTT. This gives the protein CATSRGQGPSNEKLFF.

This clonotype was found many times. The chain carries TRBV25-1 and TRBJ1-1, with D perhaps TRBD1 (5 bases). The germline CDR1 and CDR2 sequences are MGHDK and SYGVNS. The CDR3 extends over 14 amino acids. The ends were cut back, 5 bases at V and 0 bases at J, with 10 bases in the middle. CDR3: CASSLRGLNTEAFF. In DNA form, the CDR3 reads TGTGCCAGCAGTTTACGGGGGTTGAACACTGAAGCTTTCTTT.

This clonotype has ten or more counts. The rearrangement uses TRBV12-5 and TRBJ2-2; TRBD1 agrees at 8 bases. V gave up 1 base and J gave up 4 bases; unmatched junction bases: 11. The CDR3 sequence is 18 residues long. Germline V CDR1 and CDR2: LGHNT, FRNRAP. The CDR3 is CASGLGFYGQGGTGELFF. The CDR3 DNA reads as TGTGCTAGTGGTTTGGGCTTCTACGGACAGGGCGGCACCGGGGAGCTGTTTTTT.

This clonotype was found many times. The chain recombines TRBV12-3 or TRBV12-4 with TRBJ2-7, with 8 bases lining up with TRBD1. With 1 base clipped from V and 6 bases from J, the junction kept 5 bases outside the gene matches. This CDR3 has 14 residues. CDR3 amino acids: CASSLVRTGTEQYF. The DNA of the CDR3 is TGTGCCAGCAGTTTAGTAAGGACAGGGACCGAGCAGTACTTC.

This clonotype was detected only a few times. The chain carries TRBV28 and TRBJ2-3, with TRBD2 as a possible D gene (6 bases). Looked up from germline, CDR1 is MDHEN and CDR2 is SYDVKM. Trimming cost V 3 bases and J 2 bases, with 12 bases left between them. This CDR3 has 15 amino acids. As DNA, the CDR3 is TGTGCCAGCAGTTTCCCGGGCGGGGCCACAGATACGCAGTATTTT. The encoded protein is CASSFPGGATDTQYF.

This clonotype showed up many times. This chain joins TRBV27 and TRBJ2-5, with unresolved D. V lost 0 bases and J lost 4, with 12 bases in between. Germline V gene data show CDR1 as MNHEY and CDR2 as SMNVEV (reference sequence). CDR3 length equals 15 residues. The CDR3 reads CASSLSTHALETQYF. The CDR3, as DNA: TGTGCCAGCAGTTTATCGACCCATGCCTTAGAGACCCAGTACTTC.

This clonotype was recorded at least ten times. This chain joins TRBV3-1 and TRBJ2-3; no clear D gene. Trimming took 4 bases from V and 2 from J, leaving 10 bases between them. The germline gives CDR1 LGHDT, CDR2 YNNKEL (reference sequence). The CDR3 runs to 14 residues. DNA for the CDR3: TGTGCCAGCAGCCGATCGGTGCCCACAGATACGCAGTATTTT. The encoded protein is CASSRSVPTDTQYF.

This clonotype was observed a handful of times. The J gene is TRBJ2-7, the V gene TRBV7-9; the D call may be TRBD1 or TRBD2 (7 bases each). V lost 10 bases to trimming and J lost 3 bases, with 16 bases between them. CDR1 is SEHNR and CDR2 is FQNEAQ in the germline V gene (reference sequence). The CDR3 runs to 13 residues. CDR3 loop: CATRGDRNYEQYF. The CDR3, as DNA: TGTGCCACCCGGGGGGACAGAAACTACGAGCAGTACTTC.

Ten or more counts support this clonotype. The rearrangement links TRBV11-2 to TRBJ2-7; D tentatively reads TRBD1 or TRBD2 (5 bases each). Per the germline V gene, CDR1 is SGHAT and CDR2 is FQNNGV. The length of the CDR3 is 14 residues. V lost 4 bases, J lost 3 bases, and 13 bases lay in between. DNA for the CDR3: TGTGCCAGCAGCTCACCCCCGGGGCGCTACGAGCAGTACTTC. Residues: CASSSPPGRYEQYF.

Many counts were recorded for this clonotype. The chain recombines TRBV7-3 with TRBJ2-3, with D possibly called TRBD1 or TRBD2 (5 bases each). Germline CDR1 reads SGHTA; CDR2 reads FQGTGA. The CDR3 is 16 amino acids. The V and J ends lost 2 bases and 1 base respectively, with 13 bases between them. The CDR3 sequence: CASSLGGPGRTDTQYF. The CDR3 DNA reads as TGTGCCAGCAGCTTAGGTGGGCCGGGGCGCACAGATACGCAGTATTTT.

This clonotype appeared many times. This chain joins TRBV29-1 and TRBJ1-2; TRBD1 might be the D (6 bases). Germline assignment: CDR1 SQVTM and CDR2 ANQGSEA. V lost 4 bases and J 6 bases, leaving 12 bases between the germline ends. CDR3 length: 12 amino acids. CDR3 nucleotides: TGCAGCGTTGTAATGGACAGTGATGGCTACACCTTC. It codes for CSVVMDSDGYTF. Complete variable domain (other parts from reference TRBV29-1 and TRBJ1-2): SAVISQKPSRDICQRGTSLTIQCQVDSQVTMMFWYRQQPGQSLTLIATANQGSEATYESGFVIDKFPISRPNLTFSTLTVSNMSPEDSSIYLCSVVMDSDGYTFGSGTRLTVV.

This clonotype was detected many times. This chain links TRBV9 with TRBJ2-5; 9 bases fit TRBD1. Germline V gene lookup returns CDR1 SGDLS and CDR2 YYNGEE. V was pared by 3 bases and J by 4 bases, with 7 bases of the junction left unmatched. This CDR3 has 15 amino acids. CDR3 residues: CASSAGQGAGETQYF. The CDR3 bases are TGTGCCAGCAGCGCGGGACAGGGAGCAGGAGAGACCCAGTACTTC.

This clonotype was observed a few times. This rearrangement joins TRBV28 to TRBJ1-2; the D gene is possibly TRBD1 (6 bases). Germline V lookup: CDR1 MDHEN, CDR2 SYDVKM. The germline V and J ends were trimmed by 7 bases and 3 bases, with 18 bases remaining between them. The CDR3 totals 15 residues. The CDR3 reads CASTQHFRGDYGYTF. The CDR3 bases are TGTGCCAGCACCCAGCATTTCAGGGGAGACTATGGCTACACCTTC.

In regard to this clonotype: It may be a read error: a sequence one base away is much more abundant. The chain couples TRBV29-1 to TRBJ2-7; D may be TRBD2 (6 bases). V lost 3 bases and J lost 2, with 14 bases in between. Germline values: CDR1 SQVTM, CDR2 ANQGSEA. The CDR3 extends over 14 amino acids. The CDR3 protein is CSVEGGRAPYEQYF. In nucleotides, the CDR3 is TGCAGCGTTGAGGGAGGTAGGGCGCCCTACGAGCAGTACTTC.

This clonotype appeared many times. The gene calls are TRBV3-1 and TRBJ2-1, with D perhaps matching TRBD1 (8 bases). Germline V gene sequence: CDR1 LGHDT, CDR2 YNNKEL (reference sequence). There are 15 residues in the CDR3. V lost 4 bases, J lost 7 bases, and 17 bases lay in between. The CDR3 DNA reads TGTGCCAGCAGCCTCCTACAGGGGGGGTGGAATGAGCAGTTCTTC. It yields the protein CASSLLQGGWNEQFF.

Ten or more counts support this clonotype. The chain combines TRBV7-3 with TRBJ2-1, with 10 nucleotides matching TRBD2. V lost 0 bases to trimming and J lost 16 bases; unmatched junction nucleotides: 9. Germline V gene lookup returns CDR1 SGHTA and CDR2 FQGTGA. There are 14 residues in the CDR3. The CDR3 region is CASSLTGERGGLFF. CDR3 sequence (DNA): TGTGCCAGCAGCTTAACTGGGGAGCGGGGGGGTTTATTCTTC.

The CDR3 loop reads CASSQYGGGSEQYF. CDR3 nucleotides: TGTGCCAGCAGCCAATATGGAGGGGGGTCGGAGCAGTACTTC. The chain links TRBV14 to TRBJ2-7; tentatively, D is TRBD1 or TRBD2 (6 bases each). Per the germline V gene, CDR1 is SGHDN and CDR2 is FVKESK. Trimming took off 2 bases at V and 7 bases at J, with 15 bases between the two ends. The CDR3 consists of 14 residues.

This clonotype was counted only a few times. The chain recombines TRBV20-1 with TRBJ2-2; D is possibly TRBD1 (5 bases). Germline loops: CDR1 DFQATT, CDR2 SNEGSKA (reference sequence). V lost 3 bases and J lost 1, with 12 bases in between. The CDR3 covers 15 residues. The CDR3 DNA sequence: TGCAGTGCTAGGGCTCCCCAGGGGAACACCGGGGAGCTGTTTTTT. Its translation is CSARAPQGNTGELFF.

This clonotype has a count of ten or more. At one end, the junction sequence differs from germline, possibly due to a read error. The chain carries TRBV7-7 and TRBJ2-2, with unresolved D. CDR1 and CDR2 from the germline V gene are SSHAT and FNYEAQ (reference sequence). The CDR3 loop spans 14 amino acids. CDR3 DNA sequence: TGTGCTAGCAGCTTCGGAGTGGGCACCGGGGAGCTGTTTTTT. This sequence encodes CASSFGVGTGELFF.

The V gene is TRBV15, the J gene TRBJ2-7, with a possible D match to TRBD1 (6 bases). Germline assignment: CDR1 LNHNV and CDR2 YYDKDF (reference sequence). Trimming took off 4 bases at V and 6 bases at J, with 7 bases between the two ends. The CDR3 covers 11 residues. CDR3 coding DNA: TGTGCCACCAGCACAGGGGTCGAGCAGTACTTC. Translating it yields CATSTGVEQYF.

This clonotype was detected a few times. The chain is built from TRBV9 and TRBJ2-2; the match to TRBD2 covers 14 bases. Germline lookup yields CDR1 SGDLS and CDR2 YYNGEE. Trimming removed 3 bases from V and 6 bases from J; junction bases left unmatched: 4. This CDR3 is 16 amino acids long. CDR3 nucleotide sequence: TGTGCCAGCAGCGCGGGACTAGCGGGAGCGGCCGGGGAGCTGTTTTTT. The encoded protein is CASSAGLAGAAGELFF.

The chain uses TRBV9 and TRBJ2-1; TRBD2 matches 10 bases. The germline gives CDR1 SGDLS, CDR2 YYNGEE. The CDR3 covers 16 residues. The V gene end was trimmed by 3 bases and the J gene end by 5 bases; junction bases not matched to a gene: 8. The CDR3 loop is CASSAPGTSAHNEQFF. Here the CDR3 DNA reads TGTGCCAGCAGCGCACCCGGGACTAGCGCCCACAATGAGCAGTTCTTC.

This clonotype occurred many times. The CDR3 spells CASSTGQLNTEAFF. As DNA, the CDR3 is TGTGCCAGCAGTACCGGACAGTTAAACACTGAAGCTTTCTTT. The rearrangement joins TRBV2 to TRBJ1-1; D is possibly TRBD1 (6 bases). Trimming removed 5 bases at V and 2 bases at J, with 12 bases between. CDR1 is SNHLY, CDR2 FYNNEI, per germline. CDR3 length: 14 amino acids.

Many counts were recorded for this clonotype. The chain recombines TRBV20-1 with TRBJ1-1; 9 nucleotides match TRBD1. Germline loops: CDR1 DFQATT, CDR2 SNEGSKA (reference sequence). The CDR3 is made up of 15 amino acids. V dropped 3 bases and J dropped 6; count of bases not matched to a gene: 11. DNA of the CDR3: TGCAGTGCTAGGGCTCAAACAGGGGGCTGGGCTGAAGCTTTCTTT. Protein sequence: CSARAQTGGWAEAFF.